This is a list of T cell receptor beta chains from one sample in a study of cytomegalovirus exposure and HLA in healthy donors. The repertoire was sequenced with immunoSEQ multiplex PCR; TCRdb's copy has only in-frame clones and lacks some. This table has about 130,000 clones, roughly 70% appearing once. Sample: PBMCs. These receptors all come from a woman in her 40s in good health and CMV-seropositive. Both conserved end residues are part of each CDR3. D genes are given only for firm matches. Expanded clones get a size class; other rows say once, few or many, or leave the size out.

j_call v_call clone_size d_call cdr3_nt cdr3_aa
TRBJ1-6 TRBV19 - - TGTGCCAGTGTTCAGGGTAAGAGCTCCTATAATTCACCCCTCCACTTT CASVQGKSSYNSPLHF
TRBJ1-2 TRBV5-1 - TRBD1 TGCGCCAGCAGCCTAAATGGACAGGGGACTTCTAACTATGGCTACACCTTC CASSLNGQGTSNYGYTF
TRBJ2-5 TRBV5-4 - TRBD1 TGTGCCAGCAGCCGACAGGGGGTACAAGAGACCCAGTACTTC CASSRQGVQETQYF
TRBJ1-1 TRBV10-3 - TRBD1 TGTGCCATCAGTGCAGGGGGCACTGAAGCTTTCTTT CAISAGGTEAFF
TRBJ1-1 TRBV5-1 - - TGCGCCAGCAGGTATGGGCAGGACACTGAAGCTTTCTTT CASRYGQDTEAFF
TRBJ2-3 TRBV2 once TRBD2 TGTGCCAGCAGCCCCCGGGACTACGTTAGCACAGATACGCAGTATTTT CASSPRDYVSTDTQYF
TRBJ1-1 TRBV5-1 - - TGCGCCAGCAGCTCAACAGGGCCTTCAATGAACACTGAAGCTTTCTTT CASSSTGPSMNTEAFF
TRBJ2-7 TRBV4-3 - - TGCGCCAGCAGCCAAGATGACGGGGGGCCCTACGAGCAGTACTTC CASSQDDGGPYEQYF
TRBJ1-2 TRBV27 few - TGTGCCAGCAGTTTATCGTACAGGGACTATGGCTACACCTTC CASSLSYRDYGYTF
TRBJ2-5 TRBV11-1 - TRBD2 TGTGCCAGCAGCCCCGGGACTACTAAAGAGACCCAGTACTTC CASSPGTTKETQYF
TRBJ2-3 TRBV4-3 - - TGCGCCAGCAGCCAAGGACAGGCCCCTGGCACGCAGTATTTT CASSQGQAPGTQYF
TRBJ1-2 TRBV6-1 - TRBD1 TGTGCCAGCAGTCTGAAGGGGGCGATTTTGATAGGCTACACCTTC CASSLKGAILIGYTF
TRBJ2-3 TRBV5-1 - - TGCGCCAGCAGCTTGGGACTAGGGGGCACAGATACGCAGTATTTT CASSLGLGGTDTQYF
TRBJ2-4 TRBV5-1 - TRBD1 TGCGCCAGCAGTCTACAGGGGGCGACTGACATTCAGTACTTC CASSLQGATDIQYF
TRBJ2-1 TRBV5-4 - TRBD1 TGTGCCAGCAGCTTGGCTTTGACAGGGCCCTCCTACAATGAGCAGTTCTTC CASSLALTGPSYNEQFF
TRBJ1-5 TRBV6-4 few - TGTGCCAGCAGTTCTGACACTAGCAATCAGCCCCAGCATTTT CASSSDTSNQPQHF
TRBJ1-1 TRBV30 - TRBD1 TGTGCCTGGGCCGACAGGGAAACTGAAGCTTTCTTT CAWADRETEAFF
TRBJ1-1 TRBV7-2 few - TGTGCCAGCAGCATCGAGAGGCCCGTCTCGGACACTGAAGCTTTCTTT CASSIERPVSDTEAFF
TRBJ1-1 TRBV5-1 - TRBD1 TGCGCCAGCAGCAAATGGACAGGGGACATGAACACTGAAGCTTTCTTT CASSKWTGDMNTEAFF
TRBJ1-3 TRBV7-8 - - TGTGCCAGCAGCTCCGACCCTGGACCAACCAGGGATGGAAACACCATATATTTT CASSSDPGPTRDGNTIYF
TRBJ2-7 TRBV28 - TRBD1 TGTGCCAGCAGTTCACCACTAGACAGGGCCTCCTACGAGCAGTACTTC CASSSPLDRASYEQYF
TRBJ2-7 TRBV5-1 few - TGCGCCAGCAGCTTGGAGGTATTCCAGGGTCCGCGGGGATACGAGCAGTACTTC CASSLEVFQGPRGYEQYF
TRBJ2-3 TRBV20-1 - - TGCAGTGCCCCATCCGATACGCAGTATTTT CSAPSDTQYF
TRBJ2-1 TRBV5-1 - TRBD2 TGCGCCAGCAGCTTCGCCGGGACTAGCGGGGGGCTCAATGAGCAGTTCTTC CASSFAGTSGGLNEQFF
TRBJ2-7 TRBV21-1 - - TGTGCCAGCAGCAAAGGGCGGGAGTACTTCTACGAGCAGTACTTC CASSKGREYFYEQYF
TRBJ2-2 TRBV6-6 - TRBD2 TGTGCCAGCACCGACCCGGGTGATAGCGGGGCTCGGGAGCTGTTTTTT CASTDPGDSGARELFF
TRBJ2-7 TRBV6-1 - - TGTGCCAGCAACCTATACAGGGTCGAGCAGTACTTC CASNLYRVEQYF
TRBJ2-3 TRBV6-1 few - TGTGCCAGCAGTGAACGGGGGAATGGAGATACGCAGTATTTT CASSERGNGDTQYF
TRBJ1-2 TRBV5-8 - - TGTGCCAGCAGCCCTAGGGGGTTTCCGAATGGCTACACCTTC CASSPRGFPNGYTF
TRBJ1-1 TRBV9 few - TGTGCCAGCAGCCCGCGCCGCGACTCACAGAACACTGAAGCTTTCTTT CASSPRRDSQNTEAFF
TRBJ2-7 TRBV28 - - TGTGCCAGCACCTCCTTTCTCGGTACCTACGAGCAGTACTTC CASTSFLGTYEQYF
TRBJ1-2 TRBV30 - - TGTGCCTGGAGTAGCGCCCAGGGGCGCGGCTACACCTTC CAWSSAQGRGYTF
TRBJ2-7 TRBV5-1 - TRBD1 TGCGCCAGCACAGACAGGGCCGGCCACGACGAGCAGTACTTC CASTDRAGHDEQYF
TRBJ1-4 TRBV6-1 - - TGTGCCAGCAGTGCAAACAGATTAACTAATGAAAAACTGTTTTTT CASSANRLTNEKLFF
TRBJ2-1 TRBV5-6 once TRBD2 TGTGCCAGCAGCCCGGTACGAGCGGGAAACACACGCCACAATGAGCAGTTCTTC CASSPVRAGNTRHNEQFF
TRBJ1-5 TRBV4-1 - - TGCGCCAGCAGCCAAGTCAGGGGTGATGGCAATCAGCCCCAGCATTTT CASSQVRGDGNQPQHF
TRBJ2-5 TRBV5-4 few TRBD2 TGTGCCAGCAGCTCGCGGACTAGCTCGTACCAAGAGACCCAGTACTTC CASSSRTSSYQETQYF
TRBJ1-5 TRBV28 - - TGTGCCAGCAGTTTAAGTCAGAGGTTTGGAGGGACCTATCAGCCCCAGCATTTT CASSLSQRFGGTYQPQHF
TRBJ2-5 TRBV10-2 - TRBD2 TGCGCCAGCAGGATGGTAGCGGGGGGGCAAGAGACCCAGTACTTC CASRMVAGGQETQYF
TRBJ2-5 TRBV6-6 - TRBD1 TGTGCCAGCAGTTCCCTAGACAGGGGGGAGGGGACCCAGTACTTC CASSSLDRGEGTQYF
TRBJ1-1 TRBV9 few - TGTGCCAGCAGCGCCGACACTGTGAACACTGAAGCTTTCTTT CASSADTVNTEAFF
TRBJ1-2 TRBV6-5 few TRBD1 TGTGCCAGCAGCCGCAGGGGGCGTCCCCACTATGGCTACACCTTC CASSRRGRPHYGYTF
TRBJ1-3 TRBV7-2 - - TGTGCCAGCAGCGCACAGGTCTCTGGAAACACCATATATTTT CASSAQVSGNTIYF
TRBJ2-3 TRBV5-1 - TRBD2 TGCGCCAGCAGCCGCGGGGGGAGCACAGATACGCAGTATTTT CASSRGGSTDTQYF
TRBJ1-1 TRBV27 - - TGTGCCAGCAGTTCCTGGCAGACAAAGAACACTGAAGCTTTCTTT CASSSWQTKNTEAFF
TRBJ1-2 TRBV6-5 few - TGTGCCAGCAGTTACACTTCAGGCGTGGGTGGCGGCTACACCTTC CASSYTSGVGGGYTF
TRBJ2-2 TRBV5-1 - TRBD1 TGCGCCAGCAGCGTCGACAGGGGGCTCGCGAACACCGGGGAGCTGTTTTTT CASSVDRGLANTGELFF
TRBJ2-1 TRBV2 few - TGTGCCAGCAGTGAATTGGGGCTAGGGGGTGGTGAGCAGTTCTTC CASSELGLGGGEQFF
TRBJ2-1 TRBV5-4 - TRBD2 TGTGCCAGCAGTTGGGAGACTAGCGGGGGCAATGAGCAGTTCTTC CASSWETSGGNEQFF
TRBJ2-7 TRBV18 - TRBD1 TGTGCCAGCTCACCTACTAAGACAGGGTCCTACGAGCAGTACTTC CASSPTKTGSYEQYF
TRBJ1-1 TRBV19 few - TGTGCCAGTAGTAAGGGAGGGGCGGTACGGAACACTGAAGCTTTCTTT CASSKGGAVRNTEAFF
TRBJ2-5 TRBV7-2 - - TGTGCCAGCAGCTTAGAAGTGGCACAAGAGACCCAGTACTTC CASSLEVAQETQYF
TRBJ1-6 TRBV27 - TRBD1 TGTGCCACCGGGGGACAGGGAGAGGGGATATCACCCCTCCACTTT CATGGQGEGISPLHF
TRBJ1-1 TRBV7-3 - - TGTGCCAGCAGCTTAAGGGGGGGGCGGCTTGCGGAAGCTTTCTTT CASSLRGGRLAEAFF
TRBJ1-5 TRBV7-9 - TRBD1 TGTGCCAGCAGCTTAGATAGCACAGGGGGCAATCAGCCCCAGCATTTT CASSLDSTGGNQPQHF
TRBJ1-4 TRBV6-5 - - TGTGCCAGCAGGCGAACAGGGTATCGTGAAAAACTGTTTTTT CASRRTGYREKLFF
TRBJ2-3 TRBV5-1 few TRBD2 TGCGCCAGCAGCATTTCCGGGGGGACAGATACGCAGTATTTT CASSISGGTDTQYF
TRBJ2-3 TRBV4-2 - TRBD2 TGTGCCAGCAGCTCCGGGACTAGCGGCACAGATACGCAGTATTTT CASSSGTSGTDTQYF
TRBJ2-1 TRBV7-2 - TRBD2 TGTGCCAGCAGCTTAGAAATCCTAGCGGGGGGGAACAATGAGCAGTTCTTC CASSLEILAGGNNEQFF
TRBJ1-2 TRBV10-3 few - TGTGCCATCAGTGAGCCGGGGTCCTGGGACTATGGCTACACCTTC CAISEPGSWDYGYTF